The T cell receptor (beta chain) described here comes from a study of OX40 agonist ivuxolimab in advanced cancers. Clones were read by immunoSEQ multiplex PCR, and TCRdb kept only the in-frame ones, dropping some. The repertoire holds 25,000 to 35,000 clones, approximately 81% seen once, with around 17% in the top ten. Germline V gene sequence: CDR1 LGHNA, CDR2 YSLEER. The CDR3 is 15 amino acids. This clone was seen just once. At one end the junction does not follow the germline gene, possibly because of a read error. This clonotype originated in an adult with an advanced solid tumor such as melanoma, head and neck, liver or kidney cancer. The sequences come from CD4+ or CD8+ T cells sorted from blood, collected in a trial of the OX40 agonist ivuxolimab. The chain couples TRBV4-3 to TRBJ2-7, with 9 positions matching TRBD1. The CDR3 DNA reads TGCGCCAGCAGCCAAGATTCACAGGGGGCCTACGGGCAGTACTTC. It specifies CASSQDSQGAYGQYF.